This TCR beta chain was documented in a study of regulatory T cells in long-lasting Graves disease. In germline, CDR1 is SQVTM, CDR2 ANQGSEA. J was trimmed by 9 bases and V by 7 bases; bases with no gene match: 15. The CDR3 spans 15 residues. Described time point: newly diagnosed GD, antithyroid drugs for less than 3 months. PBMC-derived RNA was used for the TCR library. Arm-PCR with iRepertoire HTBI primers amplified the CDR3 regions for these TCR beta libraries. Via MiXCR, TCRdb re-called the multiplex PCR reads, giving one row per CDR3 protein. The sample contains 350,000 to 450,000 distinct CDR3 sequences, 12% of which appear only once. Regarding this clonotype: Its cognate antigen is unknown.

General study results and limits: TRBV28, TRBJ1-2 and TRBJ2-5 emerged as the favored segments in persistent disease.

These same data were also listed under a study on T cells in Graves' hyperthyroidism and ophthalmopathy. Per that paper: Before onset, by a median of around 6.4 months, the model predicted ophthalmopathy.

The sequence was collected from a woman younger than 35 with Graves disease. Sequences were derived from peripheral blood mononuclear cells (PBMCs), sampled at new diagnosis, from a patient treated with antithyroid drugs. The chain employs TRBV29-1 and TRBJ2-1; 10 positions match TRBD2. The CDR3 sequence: CSAWKSSGGLAEQFF. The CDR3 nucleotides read TGCAGCGCCTGGAAAAGTAGCGGGGGGCTTGCTGAGCAGTTCTTC.